The T cell receptor beta chain under discussion was sequenced for a study of identical twins. Broader study findings: Conclusions came from cross-sectional statistical analysis, not from following the same donors. The models systematically underestimated how much out-of-frame TCR alpha was shared in monozygotic twins.

TCRdb ran MiXCR on the 5' RACE reads and lists one entry per CDR3 protein. The sample shows about 720,000 distinct CDR3 sequences, roughly 18% of them seen only once. This CDR3 comprises 17 residues. The J segment lost 0 bases and the V segment lost 2 bases, leaving 9 bases of the junction unmatched. This clonotype was seen only a few times. What it binds is unknown. These sequences were also reported in another study, on T cells expressing NK-cell markers. As that report states: Sorting was limited to alpha-beta TCR-expressing T cells with an anti-gamma-delta TCR antibody in several experiments. Once again these clonotypes came out on top in the CD3+CD56-NKG2C+ fraction of a few donors.

Sequenced input: PBMCs. The V and J genes are TRBV12-3 or TRBV12-4 and TRBJ1-2; 7 nucleotides align to TRBD1. This receptor was taken from a woman aged 18-29 years in good health. The CDR3 sequence is CASSLMYQDRPNYGYTF. DNA for the CDR3: TGTGCCAGCAGTTTAATGTATCAGGACAGGCCTAACTATGGCTACACCTTC.